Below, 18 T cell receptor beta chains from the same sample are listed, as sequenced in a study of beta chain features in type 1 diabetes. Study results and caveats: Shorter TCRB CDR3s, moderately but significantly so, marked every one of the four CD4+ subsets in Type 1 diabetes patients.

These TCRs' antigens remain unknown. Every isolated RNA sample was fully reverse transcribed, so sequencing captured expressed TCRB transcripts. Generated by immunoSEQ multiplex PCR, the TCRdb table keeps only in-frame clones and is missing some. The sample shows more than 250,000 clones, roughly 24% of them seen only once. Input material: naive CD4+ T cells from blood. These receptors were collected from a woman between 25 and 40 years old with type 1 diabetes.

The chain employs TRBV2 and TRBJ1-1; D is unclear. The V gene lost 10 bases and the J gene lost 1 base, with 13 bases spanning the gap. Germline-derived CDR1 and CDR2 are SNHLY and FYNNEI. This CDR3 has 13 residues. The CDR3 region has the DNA TGTGCCACCTATACAGACACGAACACTGAAGCTTTCTTT. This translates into CATYTDTNTEAFF.

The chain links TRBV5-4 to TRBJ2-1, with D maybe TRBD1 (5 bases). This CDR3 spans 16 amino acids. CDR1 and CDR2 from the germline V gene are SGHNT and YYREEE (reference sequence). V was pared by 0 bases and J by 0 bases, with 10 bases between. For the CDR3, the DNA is TGTGCCAGCAGCTTGGGGAGTAGGGGCTCCTACAATGAGCAGTTCTTC. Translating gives CASSLGSRGSYNEQFF.

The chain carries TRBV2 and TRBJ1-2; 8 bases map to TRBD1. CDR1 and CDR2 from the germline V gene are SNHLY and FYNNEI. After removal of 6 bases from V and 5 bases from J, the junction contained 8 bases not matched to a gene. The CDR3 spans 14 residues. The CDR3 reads CASRLGQGGYGYTF. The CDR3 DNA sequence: TGTGCCAGCAGGCTCGGACAGGGAGGGTATGGCTACACCTTC.

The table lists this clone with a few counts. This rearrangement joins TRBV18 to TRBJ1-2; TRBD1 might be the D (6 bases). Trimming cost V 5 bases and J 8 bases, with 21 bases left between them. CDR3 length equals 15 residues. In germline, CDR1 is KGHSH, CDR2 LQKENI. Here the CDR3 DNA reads TGTGCCAGCTCATCAACACTAGGAACAGGGTTCGGCTACACCTTC. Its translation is CASSSTLGTGFGYTF.

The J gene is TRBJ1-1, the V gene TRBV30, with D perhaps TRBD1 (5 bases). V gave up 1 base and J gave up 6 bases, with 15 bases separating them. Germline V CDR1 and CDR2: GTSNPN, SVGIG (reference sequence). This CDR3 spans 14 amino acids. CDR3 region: CAWSGSTGAAEAFF. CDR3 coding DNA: TGTGCCTGGAGTGGGTCAACAGGCGCGGCTGAAGCTTTCTTT.

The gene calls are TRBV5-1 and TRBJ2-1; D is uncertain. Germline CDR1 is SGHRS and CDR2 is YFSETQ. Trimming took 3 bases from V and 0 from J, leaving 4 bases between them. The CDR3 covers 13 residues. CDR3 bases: TGCGCCAGCAGCTACGGCTCCTACAATGAGCAGTTCTTC. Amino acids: CASSYGSYNEQFF.

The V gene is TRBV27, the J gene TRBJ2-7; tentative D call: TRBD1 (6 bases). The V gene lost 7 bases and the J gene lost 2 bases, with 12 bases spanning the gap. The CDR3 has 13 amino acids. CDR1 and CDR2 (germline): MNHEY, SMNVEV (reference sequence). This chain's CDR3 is CASKGQTTYEQYF. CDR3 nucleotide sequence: TGTGCCAGCAAAGGACAGACCACCTACGAGCAGTACTTC.

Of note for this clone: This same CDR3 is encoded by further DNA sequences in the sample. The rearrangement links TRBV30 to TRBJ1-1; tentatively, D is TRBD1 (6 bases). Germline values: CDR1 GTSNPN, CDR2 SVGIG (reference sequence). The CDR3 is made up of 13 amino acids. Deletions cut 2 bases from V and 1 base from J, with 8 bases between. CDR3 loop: CAWSLTGNTEAFF. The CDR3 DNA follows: TGTGCCTGGAGTCTGACAGGGAACACTGAAGCTTTCTTT.

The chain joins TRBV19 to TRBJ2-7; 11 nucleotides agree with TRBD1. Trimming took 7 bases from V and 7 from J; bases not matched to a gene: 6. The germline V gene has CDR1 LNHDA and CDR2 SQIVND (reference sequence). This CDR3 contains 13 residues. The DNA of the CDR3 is TGTGCCAGTAACGGACAGGGGGCGAGAGAGCAGTACTTC. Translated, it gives CASNGQGAREQYF.

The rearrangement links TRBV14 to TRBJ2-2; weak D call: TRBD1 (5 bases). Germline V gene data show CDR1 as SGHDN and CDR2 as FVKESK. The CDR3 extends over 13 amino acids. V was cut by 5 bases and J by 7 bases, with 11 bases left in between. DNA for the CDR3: TGTGCCAGCAGCGTTCCAGGGTTCGGGGAGCTGTTTTTT. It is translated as CASSVPGFGELFF.

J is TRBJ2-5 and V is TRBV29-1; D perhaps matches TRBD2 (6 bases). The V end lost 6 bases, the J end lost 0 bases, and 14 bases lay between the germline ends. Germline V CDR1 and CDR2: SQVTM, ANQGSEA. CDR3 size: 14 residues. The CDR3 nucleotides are TGCAGCGTCGCGGGACGTGCATACCAAGAGACCCAGTACTTC. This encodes CSVAGRAYQETQYF.

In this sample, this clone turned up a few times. Here the CDR3 reads CASSEGGVRPQHF. As DNA, the CDR3 is TGTGCCAGCAGCGAAGGGGGGGTGAGGCCCCAGCATTTT. J is TRBJ1-5 and V is TRBV9, with D perhaps matching TRBD1 (6 bases). The germline V gene encodes CDR1 SGDLS and CDR2 YYNGEE. Trimming shortened V by 3 bases and J by 9 bases, and 13 bases separated the two germline ends. There are 13 residues in the CDR3.

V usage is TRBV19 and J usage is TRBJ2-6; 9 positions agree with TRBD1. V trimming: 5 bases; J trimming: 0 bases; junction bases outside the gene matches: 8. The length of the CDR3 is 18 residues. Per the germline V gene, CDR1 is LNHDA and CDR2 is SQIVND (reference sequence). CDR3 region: CASSSRTGAFSGANVLTF. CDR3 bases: TGTGCCAGTAGTTCCCGGACAGGGGCCTTCTCTGGGGCCAACGTCCTGACTTTC.

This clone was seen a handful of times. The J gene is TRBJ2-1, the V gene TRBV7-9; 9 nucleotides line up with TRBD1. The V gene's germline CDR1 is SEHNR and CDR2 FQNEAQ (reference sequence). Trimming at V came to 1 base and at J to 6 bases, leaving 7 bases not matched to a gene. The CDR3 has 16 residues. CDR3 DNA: TGTGCCAGCAGCTTAGGTGGGACAGGGCGGTCCAATGAGCAGTTCTTC. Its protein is CASSLGGTGRSNEQFF.

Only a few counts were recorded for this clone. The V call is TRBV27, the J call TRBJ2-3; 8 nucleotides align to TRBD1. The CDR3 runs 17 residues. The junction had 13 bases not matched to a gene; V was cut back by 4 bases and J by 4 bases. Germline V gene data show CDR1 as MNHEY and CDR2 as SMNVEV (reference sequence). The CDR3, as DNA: TGTGCCAGCAGTTCTCGGACAGGGTCTGGTAGGGCAGATACGCAGTATTTT. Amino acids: CASSSRTGSGRADTQYF.

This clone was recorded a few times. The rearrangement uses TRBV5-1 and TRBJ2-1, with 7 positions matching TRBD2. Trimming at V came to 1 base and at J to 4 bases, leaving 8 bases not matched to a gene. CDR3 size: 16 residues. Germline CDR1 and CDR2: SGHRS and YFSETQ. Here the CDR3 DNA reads TGCGCCAGCAGCTTGAGCCCTAGCGGAGGGTACAATGAGCAGTTCTTC. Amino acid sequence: CASSLSPSGGYNEQFF.

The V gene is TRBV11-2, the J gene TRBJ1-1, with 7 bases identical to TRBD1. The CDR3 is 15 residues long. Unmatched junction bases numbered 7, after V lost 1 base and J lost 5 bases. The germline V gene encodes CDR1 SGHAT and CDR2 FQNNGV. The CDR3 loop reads CASSLVNRGGTEAFF. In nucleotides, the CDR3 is TGTGCCAGCAGCTTAGTAAACAGGGGAGGTACTGAAGCTTTCTTT.

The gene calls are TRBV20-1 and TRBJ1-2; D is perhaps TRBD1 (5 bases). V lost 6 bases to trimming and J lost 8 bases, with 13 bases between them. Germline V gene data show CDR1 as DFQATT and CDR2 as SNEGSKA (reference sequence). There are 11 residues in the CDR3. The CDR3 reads CSAAGGGGYTF. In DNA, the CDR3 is TGCAGTGCCGCCGGGGGGGGAGGCTACACCTTC.